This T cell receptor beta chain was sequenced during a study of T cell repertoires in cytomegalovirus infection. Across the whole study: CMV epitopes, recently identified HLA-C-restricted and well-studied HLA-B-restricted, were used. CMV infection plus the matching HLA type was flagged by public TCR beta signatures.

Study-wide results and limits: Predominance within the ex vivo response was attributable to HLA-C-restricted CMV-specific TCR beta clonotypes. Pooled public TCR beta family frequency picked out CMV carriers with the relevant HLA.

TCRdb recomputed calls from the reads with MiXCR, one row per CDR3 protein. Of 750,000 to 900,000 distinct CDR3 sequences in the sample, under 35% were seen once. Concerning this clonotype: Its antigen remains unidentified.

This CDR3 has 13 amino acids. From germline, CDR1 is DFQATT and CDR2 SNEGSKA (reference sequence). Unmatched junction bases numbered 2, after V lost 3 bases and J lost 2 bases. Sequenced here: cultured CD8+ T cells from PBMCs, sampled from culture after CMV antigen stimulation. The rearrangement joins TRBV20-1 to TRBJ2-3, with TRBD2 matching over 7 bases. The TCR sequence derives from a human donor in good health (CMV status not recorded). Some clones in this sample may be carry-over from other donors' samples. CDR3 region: CSASGGYTDTQYF. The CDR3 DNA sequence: TGCAGTGCTAGCGGGGGGTACACAGATACGCAGTATTTT.